Listed below are T cell receptor beta chains from one sample, sequenced in a study of T cells after yellow fever vaccination. TCRdb reanalysed the 5' RACE reads using MiXCR and keeps one entry per CDR3 protein. This table holds over 250,000 distinct CDR3 sequences, about 4% found once. The sequencing used PBMCs, collected 5 days after the yellow fever booster vaccination. These receptors came from a man younger than 35 who received the YFV17D yellow fever vaccine. The CDR3 runs from the conserved cysteine through the conserved F or W. Each record gives: CDR3 protein, V gene, clone size, J gene. The size field is filled for only some rows; it gives once, few, many or a size class.

CDR3: CASSFPPGGGHMGGYTF
V: TRBV28
size: .
J: TRBJ1-2

CDR3: CSAKPGGATTGELFF
V: TRBV20-1
size: many
J: TRBJ2-2

CDR3: CASGQEGAIYNEQFF
V: TRBV7-9
size: .
J: TRBJ2-1

CDR3: CASSPDRGSYGYTF
V: TRBV12-3/TRBV12-4
size: many
J: TRBJ1-2

CDR3: CASSQTGPHQPQHF
V: TRBV5-1
size: .
J: TRBJ1-5

CDR3: CAISEIGREVPHQAQHF
V: TRBV10-3
size: few
J: TRBJ1-5

CDR3: CASSLDQGGTTRITEQFF
V: TRBV11-3
size: many
J: TRBJ2-1

CDR3: CATSHVGGPQTQYF
V: TRBV15
size: .
J: TRBJ2-5

CDR3: CATGRDRDEKLFF
V: TRBV28
size: many
J: TRBJ1-4

CDR3: CAAPIPPAGNTIYF
V: TRBV10-3
size: few
J: TRBJ1-3

CDR3: CASSYQLAGGHNEQFF
V: TRBV5-1
size: few
J: TRBJ2-1

CDR3: CASSQEVKGHQPQHF
V: TRBV4-3
size: .
J: TRBJ1-5

CDR3: CSATGSGNQPQHF
V: TRBV20-1
size: few
J: TRBJ1-5

CDR3: CASSVSSNYGYTF
V: TRBV5-1
size: few
J: TRBJ1-2